The clone carrying this T cell receptor (beta chain) was recorded a few times. CDR3 size: 12 residues. Germline V gene sequence: CDR1 LNHDA, CDR2 SQIVND (reference sequence). Trimming shortened V by 4 bases and J by 6 bases, and 9 bases separated the two germline ends. The data are from a study of cytomegalovirus exposure and HLA in healthy donors. 13 Jbeta primers and 60 Vbeta primers were used for the PCR. Sequencing used immunoSEQ multiplex PCR; TCRdb keeps in-frame clones, though not all of them. Of approximately 110,000 clones listed, around two thirds are singletons. The J gene is TRBJ1-1, the V gene TRBV19; the D gene is possibly TRBD1 (5 bases). The receptor comes from a woman aged 35 to 49 in good health and CMV-seropositive. The specimen was PBMCs. The CDR3 sequence: CASSTGISEAFF. The CDR3 bases are TGTGCCAGTAGTACAGGGATTTCTGAAGCTTTCTTT.